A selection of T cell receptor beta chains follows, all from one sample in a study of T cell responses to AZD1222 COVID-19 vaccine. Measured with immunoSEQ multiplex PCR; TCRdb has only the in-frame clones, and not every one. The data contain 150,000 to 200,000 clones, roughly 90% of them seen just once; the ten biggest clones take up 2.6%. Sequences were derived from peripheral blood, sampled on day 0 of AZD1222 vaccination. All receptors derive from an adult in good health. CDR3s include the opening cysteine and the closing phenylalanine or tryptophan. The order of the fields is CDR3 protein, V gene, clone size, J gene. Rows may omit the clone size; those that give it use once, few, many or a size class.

CASSLPWQPQHF | TRBV7-8 | - | TRBJ1-5
CASSVTLANTYEQYF | TRBV5-4 | - | TRBJ2-7
CASSVGGQPYEQYF | TRBV9 | - | TRBJ2-7
CASSLSAGLSYEQYF | TRBV27 | - | TRBJ2-7
CASSLAQQPYSNQPQHF | TRBV7-8 | - | TRBJ1-5
CASSQFGSLQFF | TRBV4-1 | - | TRBJ2-1
CASSLGGGRAGNTIYF | TRBV28 | - | TRBJ1-3
CASSHRLAAGELFF | TRBV27 | - | TRBJ2-2
CASSLAVAGAPQFF | TRBV28 | - | TRBJ2-1
CASSLVAVEQYF | TRBV11-2 | - | TRBJ2-7
CASSDGGGTKGYTF | TRBV25-1 | few | TRBJ1-2
CASSLISEQFF | TRBV7-9 | - | TRBJ2-1
CASSVEGRDEKLFF | TRBV9 | - | TRBJ1-4
CASSDAGAGGELFF | TRBV10-1 | - | TRBJ2-2
CASRGATNEKLFF | TRBV19 | - | TRBJ1-4
CASGLGGGDREQYF | TRBV12-5 | - | TRBJ2-7
CASSRTGSQPQHF | TRBV18 | - | TRBJ1-5
CASSESKGLYGYTF | TRBV6-1 | - | TRBJ1-2
CASSITTGYHSNQPQHF | TRBV19 | once | TRBJ1-5
CASRGSWGAQLPQHF | TRBV6-5 | - | TRBJ1-5
CASSLGQPRNTGELFF | TRBV5-1 | - | TRBJ2-2
CATSEVAGVVAFF | TRBV24-1 | - | TRBJ1-1
CASSIYGSYGNQPQHF | TRBV19 | - | TRBJ1-5
CASSQGTTGELFF | TRBV4-2 | - | TRBJ2-2
CAWRDPTSGRDNEQFF | TRBV30 | - | TRBJ2-1
CASSLGGGQNVTPLHF | TRBV5-1 | - | TRBJ1-6
CASSDSVRTDTQYF | TRBV6-4 | - | TRBJ2-3
CASSPDRGSSQPQHF | TRBV4-1 | - | TRBJ1-5
CASSVGTSGTNTGELFF | TRBV2 | - | TRBJ2-2
CASSEVQGAEKLFF | TRBV6-1 | - | TRBJ1-4
CASSPSGVGEQYF | TRBV10-1 | - | TRBJ2-7
CASSYWGRNQETQYF | TRBV6-5 | - | TRBJ2-5
CASSMGNRDNTEAFF | TRBV19 | - | TRBJ1-1
CASSQAAGWEAFF | TRBV3-1/TRBV3-2 | - | TRBJ1-1
CASSSPCSVAGVSCEQFF | TRBV28 | - | TRBJ2-1
CASSQGQITGELFF | TRBV14 | - | TRBJ2-2
CASSPRQQNTEAFF | TRBV18 | once | TRBJ1-1
CASSQGVSNTGELFF | TRBV3-1/TRBV3-2 | - | TRBJ2-2
CASSLHLAGGAGELFF | TRBV5-1 | once | TRBJ2-2
CATSRGTLQSPQGNTEAFF | TRBV15 | - | TRBJ1-1
CASSFLAGVWYEQYF | TRBV5-1 | once | TRBJ2-7
CASSPGLRADTQYF | TRBV7-2 | - | TRBJ2-3
CASSLSLAGDEQYF | TRBV11-2 | - | TRBJ2-7
CAISGLAGLSSYNEQFF | TRBV10-3 | - | TRBJ2-1
CATRGRGLYGYTF | TRBV12-3/TRBV12-4 | - | TRBJ1-2
CASSTEGDYGYTF | TRBV5-1 | - | TRBJ1-2
CAWRTTGSNQPQHF | TRBV30 | - | TRBJ1-5
CASSQGRQGSYEQYF | TRBV4-1 | - | TRBJ2-7
CASSPRGPSNQPQHF | TRBV28 | - | TRBJ1-5
CASRHRGEGPDTQYF | TRBV6-5 | - | TRBJ2-3
CASSPIETATGEAFF | TRBV18 | few | TRBJ1-1
CASRGRTEAFF | TRBV3-1/TRBV3-2 | - | TRBJ1-1
CASSFAGGDGYTF | TRBV11-2 | - | TRBJ1-2